Each of the 28 T cell receptor beta chains below was sequenced from the same sample in a study of CD8+ T cells in alopecia areata. Extracted from the samples, RNA was reverse transcribed into cDNA to serve as the sequencing template. The table came from immunoSEQ multiplex PCR; TCRdb's copy has only in-frame clones and leaves some out. The repertoire holds under 4,500 clones, with roughly 70% as singletons. The treatment was: oral pan-JAK inhibitor, 5-10 mg twice daily. Sampling of alopecia areata patients yielded lesional scalp punch biopsies as well as peripheral blood. Sequencing used skin, obtained at week 24, from a patient treated with tofacitinib. Receptors originate from a human donor with alopecia areata.

This clone was seen a handful of times. V gene TRBV7-2 combines with J gene TRBJ1-5, with D possibly matching TRBD1 (6 bases). Per germline, CDR1 SGHTA and CDR2 FQGNSA. V was trimmed by 5 bases and J by 2 bases, leaving 10 bases between them. This CDR3 contains 14 residues. CDR3 bases: TGTGCCAGCAGCGCTAGGACAGGCAATCAGCCCCAGCATTTT. Encoded protein: CASSARTGNQPQHF. Filled out from reference TRBV7-2 and TRBJ1-5, the complete variable domain reads GAGVSQSPSNKVTEKGKDVELRCDPISGHTALYWYRQSLGQGLEFLIYFQGNSAPDKSGLPSDRFSAERTGGSVSTLTIQRTQQEDSAVYLCASSARTGNQPQHFGDGTRLSIL.

This clone was detected only once. This chain joins TRBV27 and TRBJ2-1; D tentatively reads TRBD1 or TRBD2 (5 bases each). CDR1 MNHEY and CDR2 SMNVEV come from the germline V gene (reference sequence). The V end lost 7 bases, the J end lost 3 bases, and 16 bases lay between the germline ends. The CDR3 runs to 15 residues. CDR3 sequence: CASTSRGGGYNEQFF. In DNA form, the CDR3 reads TGTGCCAGCACCTCGAGGGGTGGGGGCTACAATGAGCAGTTCTTC.

This clone was observed a single time. The chain has TRBV7-2 and TRBJ1-1; D unresolved. The V gene's germline CDR1 is SGHTA and CDR2 FQGNSA. Trimming shortened V by 1 base and J by 3 bases, and 9 bases separated the two germline ends. The CDR3 has 14 amino acids. CDR3 DNA: TGTGCCAGCAGCTTAGAAGCCCCTTACACTGAAGCTTTCTTT. It is translated as CASSLEAPYTEAFF.

The chain recombines TRBV11-2 with TRBJ2-2; D gene unclear. V gave up 4 bases and J gave up 1 base, with 10 bases separating them. CDR1 and CDR2 (germline): SGHAT, FQNNGV. CDR3 length: 15 residues. The CDR3 region has the DNA TGTGCCAGCAGCTCGGCCGTGGGGAACACCGGGGAGCTGTTTTTT. Its translation is CASSSAVGNTGELFF.

The V call is TRBV28, the J call TRBJ1-2; D is uncertain. Germline loops: CDR1 MDHEN, CDR2 SYDVKM. V was cut by 5 bases and J by 8 bases, with 9 bases left in between. This CDR3 comprises 11 residues. DNA for the CDR3: TGTGCCAGCAGTCTGACCCACGGCTACACCTTC. Translating it yields CASSLTHGYTF.

This clone was picked up a small number of times. The chain employs TRBV27 and TRBJ2-7, with D perhaps matching TRBD1 (6 bases). The length of the CDR3 is 14 residues. V was pared by 6 bases and J by 3 bases, with 15 bases between. CDR1 is MNHEY and CDR2 is SMNVEV in the germline V gene (reference sequence). This CDR3 is CASSTPGHLYEQYF. In DNA, the CDR3 is TGTGCCAGCAGCACACCGGGACACCTCTACGAGCAGTACTTC.

J is TRBJ2-3 and V is TRBV29-1; 7 nucleotides match TRBD2. The trim removed 3 bases at V and 2 bases at J, leaving 5 bases unmatched. The length of the CDR3 is 14 residues. CDR1 and CDR2 (germline): SQVTM, ANQGSEA. The CDR3 sequence is CSVDGGGNTDTQYF. CDR3 bases: TGCAGCGTTGATGGCGGGGGAAACACAGATACGCAGTATTTT.

The chain employs TRBV4-3 and TRBJ2-5; D uncertain. Trimming cost V 0 bases and J 4 bases, with 12 bases left between them. Germline V gene data show CDR1 as LGHNA and CDR2 as YSLEER. The CDR3 sequence is 15 residues long. CDR3 amino acids: CASSQDQSIGETQYF. CDR3 DNA: TGCGCCAGCAGCCAAGATCAGAGTATCGGAGAGACCCAGTACTTC.

The CDR3, as DNA: TGTGCCAGCAGCTCACCGGGAACCCAGTACTTC. It encodes CASSSPGTQYF. The chain recombines TRBV5-8 with TRBJ2-7, with D possibly being TRBD2 (5 bases). The CDR3 sequence is 11 residues long. Looked up from germline, CDR1 is SGHTS and CDR2 is YDEGEE. The germline V and J ends were trimmed by 3 bases and 10 bases, with 11 bases remaining between them.

The V and J genes are TRBV7-3 and TRBJ1-1; D ambiguous. Per the germline V gene, CDR1 is SGHTA and CDR2 is FQGTGA. V was shortened by 4 bases and J by 4 bases, with 7 bases between the two germline ends. CDR3 length: 12 amino acids. The chain's CDR3 is CASSYRATEAFF. The CDR3 region has the DNA TGTGCCAGCAGCTACCGGGCCACTGAAGCTTTCTTT.

The V call is TRBV5-4, the J call TRBJ2-2; D is unresolved. Germline CDR1 reads SGHNT; CDR2 reads YYREEE (reference sequence). Trimming cost V 0 bases and J 0 bases, with 9 bases left between them. This CDR3 has 16 amino acids. CDR3 loop: CASSLGDSPNTGELFF. Here the CDR3 DNA reads TGTGCCAGCAGCTTGGGGGATTCGCCGAACACCGGGGAGCTGTTTTTT. Drawing the rest from reference TRBV5-4 and TRBJ2-2, the complete variable domain is ETGVTQSPTHLIKTRGQQVTLRCSSQSGHNTVSWYQQALGQGPQFIFQYYREEENGRGNFPPRFSGLQFPNYSSELNVNALELDDSALYLCASSLGDSPNTGELFFGEGSRLTVL.

This clone has only a few counts. V is TRBV4-3 and J is TRBJ1-6, with D perhaps matching TRBD1 (6 bases). Germline assignment: CDR1 LGHNA and CDR2 YSLEER. V lost 0 bases to trimming and J lost 7 bases, with 13 bases between them. The CDR3 runs to 16 residues. CDR3 nucleotide sequence: TGCGCCAGCAGCCAAGAGGTGCGGACAGAGAATTCACCCCTCCACTTT. Protein: CASSQEVRTENSPLHF.

This chain connects TRBV5-1 to TRBJ2-5; perhaps TRBD1 as D (5 bases). Trimming removed 0 bases at V and 1 base at J, with 19 bases between. The CDR3 loop spans 18 amino acids. Germline V CDR1 and CDR2: SGHRS, YFSETQ. CDR3 nucleotide sequence: TGCGCCAGCAGCTTGGTTCCTGTTCGACAGTCTGCCCAAGAGACCCAGTACTTC. It specifies CASSLVPVRQSAQETQYF.

V usage is TRBV7-9 and J usage is TRBJ1-2, with D maybe TRBD1 (6 bases). The CDR3 totals 15 residues. Germline loops: CDR1 SEHNR, CDR2 FQNEAQ (reference sequence). V was pared by 1 base and J by 4 bases, with 13 bases between. The CDR3 region is CASSLESPGAYGYTF. As DNA, the CDR3 is TGTGCCAGCAGCTTAGAATCTCCAGGGGCCTATGGCTACACCTTC.

The genes are TRBV9 and TRBJ2-5; 7 positions agree with TRBD2. Germline trimming cut 2 bases from V and 5 bases from J; bases unmatched to any gene: 12. This CDR3 contains 16 residues. From germline, CDR1 is SGDLS and CDR2 YYNGEE. This CDR3 is CASSVGSGAKGETQYF. DNA for the CDR3: TGTGCCAGCAGCGTTGGCAGCGGGGCTAAAGGGGAGACCCAGTACTTC.

This clone has just a few counts. The chain joins TRBV7-2 to TRBJ2-7, with 10 bases matching TRBD1. The ends lost 6 bases at V and 2 bases at J; junction bases unmatched: 4. CDR1 and CDR2 from the germline V gene are SGHTA and FQGNSA. The CDR3 extends over 14 amino acids. The CDR3 sequence is CASRSGTGAYEQYF. The CDR3 nucleotides are TGTGCCAGCAGGTCCGGGACAGGGGCCTACGAGCAGTACTTC.

The V call is TRBV5-1, the J call TRBJ2-1; D remains unclear. The CDR3 has 14 residues. Germline CDR1 and CDR2: SGHRS and YFSETQ. Trimming left V 1 base short and J 4 bases short, with 9 bases between. The CDR3 is CASSLSGSYNEQFF. As DNA, the CDR3 is TGCGCCAGCAGCTTGAGTGGAAGTTACAATGAGCAGTTCTTC.

This chain uses TRBV23-1 with TRBJ2-2, with D maybe TRBD1 (5 bases). TRBV23-1 is flagged as an ORF with uncertain function. The V gene lost 4 bases and the J gene lost 1 base, with 13 bases spanning the gap. This CDR3 is 16 amino acids long. The CDR3 protein is CASSRTRRGNTGELFF. CDR3 nucleotides: TGCGCCAGCAGTCGGACACGGAGAGGGAACACCGGGGAGCTGTTTTTT.

CDR3 sequence: CAWSGGVYGYTF. The CDR3 DNA reads TGTGCCTGGTCGGGGGGTGTATATGGCTACACCTTC. The chain couples TRBV30 to TRBJ1-2, with D perhaps TRBD1 (5 bases). The germline gives CDR1 GTSNPN, CDR2 SVGIG (reference sequence). The V end was cut by 5 bases, the J end by 5 bases, with 12 bases between. The CDR3 loop spans 12 amino acids.

This chain links TRBV9 with TRBJ2-7, with TRBD1 matching over 11 bases. CDR1 SGDLS and CDR2 YYNGEE come from the germline V gene. The CDR3 extends over 16 amino acids. The J segment lost 2 bases and the V segment lost 4 bases, leaving 8 bases of the junction unmatched. The CDR3 DNA is TGTGCCAGCAGCCTTTTAGGGGACAGGGGGACCTACGAGCAGTACTTC. Its translation: CASSLLGDRGTYEQYF.

The chain joins TRBV10-3 to TRBJ2-3, with D possibly matching TRBD2 (6 bases). Germline CDR1 ENHRY, CDR2 SYGVKD. V lost 10 bases, J lost 0 bases, and 17 bases lay in between. This CDR3 has 15 residues. CDR3 sequence (DNA): TGTGCCACCTATCCTCGGACTACTAGCACAGATACGCAGTATTTT. Translating it yields CATYPRTTSTDTQYF.

The chain has TRBV9 and TRBJ1-3; D possibly corresponds to TRBD1 (6 bases). Germline assignment: CDR1 SGDLS and CDR2 YYNGEE. V gave up 0 bases and J gave up 4 bases, with 14 bases separating them. This CDR3 comprises 16 residues. The CDR3 nucleotides read TGTGCCAGCAGCGTAGGTTGGGGGCTCTACGGAAACACCATATATTTT. This codes for CASSVGWGLYGNTIYF.

As regards this clone: Its ends do not fully match the called genes, so a read error is possible. The chain joins TRBV7-2 to TRBJ2-6; D remains unclear. The CDR3 runs 15 residues. Germline CDR1 is SGHTA and CDR2 is FQGNSA. CDR3 sequence reads: CASSLGLSRANVLTF. The CDR3 DNA is TGTGCCAGCAGCTTAGGTCTCTCTCGGGCCAACGTCCTGACTTTC. Full variable domain (outside the CDR3, taken from reference TRBV7-2 and TRBJ2-6): GAGVSQSPSNKVTEKGKDVELRCDPISGHTALYWYRQSLGQGLEFLIYFQGNSAPDKSGLPSDRFSAERTGGSVSTLTIQRTQQEDSAVYLCASSLGLSRANVLTFGAGSRLTVL.

This clone was seen only a few times. The chain combines TRBV18 with TRBJ1-6; the match to TRBD1 covers 7 bases. This CDR3 comprises 14 residues. Germline trimming cut 3 bases from V and 5 bases from J; bases unmatched to any gene: 1. Germline CDR1 KGHSH, CDR2 LQKENI. CDR3 sequence: CASSPGTDNSPLHF. CDR3 DNA sequence: TGTGCCAGCTCACCCGGGACAGATAATTCACCCCTCCACTTT.

In DNA form, the CDR3 reads TGTGCCAGCAGTTCCGGGACAGGTTACAATGAGCAGTTCTTC. Its translation is CASSSGTGYNEQFF. This sequence joins TRBV6-8 and TRBJ2-1; 8 positions match TRBD1. The CDR3 runs 14 residues. The germline CDR1 and CDR2 sequences are MNHGY and SAAAGT. V lost 4 bases, J lost 4 bases, and 3 bases stayed unmatched.

The V and J genes are TRBV6-1 and TRBJ2-2; 9 bases are a match to TRBD2. In germline, CDR1 is MNHNS, CDR2 SASEGT. Unmatched junction bases numbered 3, after V lost 6 bases and J lost 1 base. This CDR3 is 15 amino acids long. Here the CDR3 DNA reads TGTGCCAGCAGCGAACTAGCGGGGAACACCGGGGAGCTGTTTTTT. Translating it yields CASSELAGNTGELFF.

The chain links TRBV2 to TRBJ2-1; D gene unclear. Germline V gene data show CDR1 as SNHLY and CDR2 as FYNNEI. V was trimmed by 3 bases and J by 6 bases, leaving 6 bases between them. CDR3 length equals 12 residues. The chain's CDR3 is CASSDFINEQFF. The CDR3 DNA reads TGTGCCAGCAGTGATTTTATCAATGAGCAGTTCTTC.

The J gene is TRBJ1-3, the V gene TRBV28; D is unresolved. Per germline, CDR1 MDHEN and CDR2 SYDVKM. This CDR3 comprises 13 residues. Trimming shortened V by 2 bases and J by 10 bases, and 12 bases separated the two germline ends. CDR3 sequence (DNA): TGTGCCAGCAGTTTACGATGGGGTGAGACCATATATTTT. Protein sequence: CASSLRWGETIYF.